The rows below give T cell receptor beta chains drawn from one sample of a study of identical twins. TCRdb called the 5' RACE reads again in MiXCR, with one record for every CDR3 protein. Among approximately 230,000 distinct CDR3 sequences listed, 5.5% to 7.5% were seen once. These same data were also listed under a study on T cells expressing NK-cell markers.

Material: CD8+ T cells sorted from blood. These receptors came from a woman aged 18-29 years in good health. Both conserved end residues are part of each CDR3. D genes are given only for firm matches. Rows give clone size only sometimes, using once, few, many, or a class for an expanded clone.

j_call: TRBJ2-7
clone_size: many
v_call: TRBV9
d_call: TRBD2
cdr3_nt: TGTGCCAGCAGCCCCGGGACTAGCGCGCAGTACTTC
cdr3_aa: CASSPGTSAQYF

j_call: TRBJ2-7
clone_size: many
v_call: TRBV5-1
d_call: TRBD1
cdr3_nt: TGCGCCAGCACACACCGGGACAGCCCTAGGGGAGAGCAGTACTTC
cdr3_aa: CASTHRDSPRGEQYF

j_call: TRBJ2-3
clone_size: .
v_call: TRBV19
d_call: .
cdr3_nt: TGTGCCAGTCGTAGCTTAGGTTGGAGCACAGATACGCAGTATTTT
cdr3_aa: CASRSLGWSTDTQYF

j_call: TRBJ2-7
clone_size: many
v_call: TRBV3-1
d_call: .
cdr3_nt: TGTGCCAGCAGCCAATTTGACAGGATCTCATACGAGCAGTACTTC
cdr3_aa: CASSQFDRISYEQYF

j_call: TRBJ1-5
clone_size: many
v_call: TRBV2
d_call: TRBD1
cdr3_nt: TGTGCCAGCAGTGAGGGACAGAGGACACAGCCCCAGCATTTT
cdr3_aa: CASSEGQRTQPQHF

j_call: TRBJ2-5
clone_size: .
v_call: TRBV20-1
d_call: .
cdr3_nt: TGCAGTGCTAGAGATGTTGACTGGCAAGAGACCCAGTACTTC
cdr3_aa: CSARDVDWQETQYF

j_call: TRBJ1-2
clone_size: many
v_call: TRBV12-5
d_call: TRBD1
cdr3_nt: TGTGCTAGTGGCCCAGGGACAGGGGCGCTGGGCTACACCTTC
cdr3_aa: CASGPGTGALGYTF

j_call: TRBJ2-7
clone_size: few
v_call: TRBV13
d_call: .
cdr3_nt: TGTGCCAGCAGCTCTCCCTCGGGGGAGCAGTACTTC
cdr3_aa: CASSSPSGEQYF

j_call: TRBJ2-7
clone_size: .
v_call: TRBV7-9
d_call: TRBD2
cdr3_nt: TGTGCCAGCAGCCCGGCTCTAGCGGGCCCCCTCTACGAGCAGTACTTC
cdr3_aa: CASSPALAGPLYEQYF

j_call: TRBJ2-3
clone_size: many
v_call: TRBV7-2
d_call: .
cdr3_nt: TGTGCCAGCAGCTTACCCGGGCTTCTGGATACGCAGTATTTT
cdr3_aa: CASSLPGLLDTQYF

j_call: TRBJ2-7
clone_size: many
v_call: TRBV6-5
d_call: .
cdr3_nt: TGTGCCAGCAGTTACTCGAACGACGAGCAGTACTTC
cdr3_aa: CASSYSNDEQYF

j_call: TRBJ2-3
clone_size: .
v_call: TRBV12-3/TRBV12-4
d_call: .
cdr3_nt: TGTGCCAGCAGTTTACGGTCATTCACAGATACGCAGTATTTT
cdr3_aa: CASSLRSFTDTQYF

j_call: TRBJ2-7
clone_size: few
v_call: TRBV20-1
d_call: .
cdr3_nt: TGCAGTGCTAGGGGGCCTCAAATACCCCTACGAGAGCAGTACTTC
cdr3_aa: CSARGPQIPLREQYF

j_call: TRBJ2-3
clone_size: .
v_call: TRBV20-1
d_call: .
cdr3_nt: TGCAGTGCTAGTCTGGGGATCGGAGATACGCAGTATTTT
cdr3_aa: CSASLGIGDTQYF

j_call: TRBJ2-1
clone_size: .
v_call: TRBV4-1
d_call: TRBD2
cdr3_nt: TGCGCCAGCAGCCAAGAACGGGAGGTGTACAATGAGCAGTTCTTC
cdr3_aa: CASSQEREVYNEQFF

j_call: TRBJ1-2
clone_size: many
v_call: TRBV6-6
d_call: .
cdr3_nt: TGTGCCAGCAGACACCCCCTCTATGGCTACACCTTC
cdr3_aa: CASRHPLYGYTF

j_call: TRBJ2-2
clone_size: .
v_call: TRBV2
d_call: .
cdr3_nt: TGTGCCAGCAGCCCCTGGAACACCGGGGAGCTGTTTTTT
cdr3_aa: CASSPWNTGELFF

j_call: TRBJ2-7
clone_size: .
v_call: TRBV12-3/TRBV12-4
d_call: .
cdr3_nt: TGTGCCAGCAGAACGGACTACGCCTCCTACGAGCAGTACTTC
cdr3_aa: CASRTDYASYEQYF

j_call: TRBJ1-1
clone_size: .
v_call: TRBV7-9
d_call: .
cdr3_nt: TGTGCCAGCACCACTATGAACACTGAAGCTTTCTTT
cdr3_aa: CASTTMNTEAFF

j_call: TRBJ1-1
clone_size: few
v_call: TRBV2
d_call: .
cdr3_nt: TGTGCCAGCAGTGGTCTGTCGACAGCGACCCAGGCCCTTGAAGCTTTCTTT
cdr3_aa: CASSGLSTATQALEAFF

j_call: TRBJ2-7
clone_size: few
v_call: TRBV3-1
d_call: TRBD2
cdr3_nt: TGTGCCAGCAGCCTCTTTAGCGGGGGGGCCTACGAGCAGTACTTC
cdr3_aa: CASSLFSGGAYEQYF

j_call: TRBJ2-7
clone_size: few
v_call: TRBV19
d_call: TRBD2
cdr3_nt: TGTGCCAGTAGTCAGGCCGGGCTAGCGGGAAACTACGAGCAGTACTTC
cdr3_aa: CASSQAGLAGNYEQYF

j_call: TRBJ2-5
clone_size: .
v_call: TRBV7-9
d_call: TRBD1
cdr3_nt: TGTGCCAGCCTACTGCCGGGACAGAGGGAGACCCAGTACTTC
cdr3_aa: CASLLPGQRETQYF

j_call: TRBJ2-2
clone_size: many
v_call: TRBV9
d_call: .
cdr3_nt: TGTGCCAGCAGCGTAGCCTCCAACACCGGGGAGCTGTTTTTT
cdr3_aa: CASSVASNTGELFF

j_call: TRBJ2-1
clone_size: few
v_call: TRBV6-5
d_call: TRBD2
cdr3_nt: TGTGCCAGCAGTTACGCCGCGGGGGACGCCTACAATGAGCAGTTCTTC
cdr3_aa: CASSYAAGDAYNEQFF

j_call: TRBJ2-5
clone_size: few
v_call: TRBV27
d_call: .
cdr3_nt: TGTGCCAGCAGTCTCCAGACAGGCGGGGAGACCCAGTACTTC
cdr3_aa: CASSLQTGGETQYF

j_call: TRBJ2-5
clone_size: few
v_call: TRBV30
d_call: .
cdr3_nt: TGTGCCTTCACAGATTGGACTATTGATCAAGAGACCCAGTACTTC
cdr3_aa: CAFTDWTIDQETQYF

j_call: TRBJ2-7
clone_size: few
v_call: TRBV6-2/TRBV6-3
d_call: .
cdr3_nt: TGTGCCAGCAGGTGGGGCTCCTACGAGCAGTACTTC
cdr3_aa: CASRWGSYEQYF

j_call: TRBJ2-2
clone_size: .
v_call: TRBV27
d_call: TRBD1
cdr3_nt: TGTGCCAGCAGTTTAGGTACAGGGGCCGGGGAGCTGTTTTTT
cdr3_aa: CASSLGTGAGELFF

j_call: TRBJ2-7
clone_size: few
v_call: TRBV5-1
d_call: .
cdr3_nt: TGCGCCAGTGCACCCAGGGGGGCCCCGTACGAGCAGTACTTC
cdr3_aa: CASAPRGAPYEQYF

j_call: TRBJ2-1
clone_size: .
v_call: TRBV7-8
d_call: TRBD2
cdr3_nt: TGTGCCAGCAATTCGGCGGGAGGGATCAATGAGCAGTTCTTC
cdr3_aa: CASNSAGGINEQFF

j_call: TRBJ2-1
clone_size: few
v_call: TRBV20-1
d_call: TRBD2
cdr3_nt: TGCAGTGCTTCAAGAGCGGGAGCCTACAATGAGCAGTTCTTC
cdr3_aa: CSASRAGAYNEQFF

j_call: TRBJ2-1
clone_size: many
v_call: TRBV7-9
d_call: TRBD2
cdr3_nt: TGTGCCAGCAGCTCGGGACTAGAGGTGGTCAATGAGCAGTTCTTC
cdr3_aa: CASSSGLEVVNEQFF

j_call: TRBJ1-1
clone_size: few
v_call: TRBV2
d_call: .
cdr3_nt: TGTGCCAGCAGTGAGTCAGTTTACACTGAAGCTTTCTTT
cdr3_aa: CASSESVYTEAFF

j_call: TRBJ2-1
clone_size: few
v_call: TRBV7-3
d_call: .
cdr3_nt: TGTGCCAGCAGCTATTTGGGGGGCTCCGGGAATGAGCAGTTCTTC
cdr3_aa: CASSYLGGSGNEQFF

j_call: TRBJ2-3
clone_size: few
v_call: TRBV5-1
d_call: .
cdr3_nt: TGCGCCAGCAGCTTGTCGACTGCGCCAGATACGCAGTATTTT
cdr3_aa: CASSLSTAPDTQYF

j_call: TRBJ2-1
clone_size: .
v_call: TRBV14
d_call: .
cdr3_nt: TGTGCCAGCAGCCAAGTGGGGGGAGCGTGGAAGTTCTTC
cdr3_aa: CASSQVGGAWKFF

j_call: TRBJ2-5
clone_size: .
v_call: TRBV20-1
d_call: TRBD2
cdr3_nt: TGCAGTGCTAGAGGGCTAGCGGGAGCAGGGGAGACCCAGTACTTC
cdr3_aa: CSARGLAGAGETQYF

j_call: TRBJ2-3
clone_size: few
v_call: TRBV9
d_call: TRBD2
cdr3_nt: TGTGCCAGCAGCGTAGATGGACTAGCAGGCGATACGCAGTATTTT
cdr3_aa: CASSVDGLAGDTQYF

j_call: TRBJ2-7
clone_size: few
v_call: TRBV5-1
d_call: .
cdr3_nt: TGCGCCAGCAGCTTGAAACCCCCGGACGGCAACTACGAGCAGTACTTC
cdr3_aa: CASSLKPPDGNYEQYF

j_call: TRBJ1-2
clone_size: .
v_call: TRBV10-2
d_call: .
cdr3_nt: TGCGCCAGCAGCATAACAGGGTCTAATGGCTACACCTTC
cdr3_aa: CASSITGSNGYTF

j_call: TRBJ1-3
clone_size: .
v_call: TRBV11-2
d_call: .
cdr3_nt: TGTGCCAGCAGCCCCTGGGTATCAGGTGGAAACACCATATATTTT
cdr3_aa: CASSPWVSGGNTIYF

j_call: TRBJ2-1
clone_size: many
v_call: TRBV29-1
d_call: .
cdr3_nt: TGCAGCGTTGAGGACGGCAGCTCCTACAATGAGCAGTTCTTC
cdr3_aa: CSVEDGSSYNEQFF

j_call: TRBJ1-1
clone_size: many
v_call: TRBV9
d_call: .
cdr3_nt: TGTGCCAGCAGCGCTCCCCGAGGGAGAAGAAGGGACACTGAAGCTTTCTTT
cdr3_aa: CASSAPRGRRRDTEAFF

j_call: TRBJ2-7
clone_size: few
v_call: TRBV2
d_call: TRBD2
cdr3_nt: TGTGCCAGCAGGGACGGCCCGGGGGGGAGCTACGAGCAGTACTTC
cdr3_aa: CASRDGPGGSYEQYF

j_call: TRBJ2-2
clone_size: few
v_call: TRBV7-9
d_call: .
cdr3_nt: TGTGCCAGCAGCGGTAGGGACAACGCATTTACCGGGGAGCTGTTTTTT
cdr3_aa: CASSGRDNAFTGELFF

j_call: TRBJ2-2
clone_size: few
v_call: TRBV9
d_call: TRBD2
cdr3_nt: TGTGCCAGCAGCGCCGCACCGGGACTAGCGGGGGAGCTGTTTTTT
cdr3_aa: CASSAAPGLAGELFF

j_call: TRBJ2-7
clone_size: .
v_call: TRBV12-3/TRBV12-4
d_call: .
cdr3_nt: TGTGCCAGCACCCTTTCGCGGGACAGTTGGGGCGAGCAGTACTTC
cdr3_aa: CASTLSRDSWGEQYF

j_call: TRBJ2-1
clone_size: few
v_call: TRBV5-6
d_call: .
cdr3_nt: TGTGCCAGCAGCTTTAACTATCCTGAGCAGTTCTTC
cdr3_aa: CASSFNYPEQFF

j_call: TRBJ1-2
clone_size: few
v_call: TRBV29-1
d_call: TRBD1
cdr3_nt: TGCAGCGTCTCGACTCCGGGACAGGCGGGTGGCTACACCTTC
cdr3_aa: CSVSTPGQAGGYTF

j_call: TRBJ1-1
clone_size: many
v_call: TRBV5-1
d_call: TRBD1
cdr3_nt: TGCGCCAGCAGCTTGGTTCCGACAGGGAGCAACACTGAAGCTTTCTTT
cdr3_aa: CASSLVPTGSNTEAFF

j_call: TRBJ1-1
clone_size: few
v_call: TRBV20-1
d_call: .
cdr3_nt: TGCAGTGCTAGAACCGGGATGGAAGCTTTCTTT
cdr3_aa: CSARTGMEAFF

j_call: TRBJ2-2
clone_size: many
v_call: TRBV9
d_call: .
cdr3_nt: TGTGCCAGCAGAGGCACCGGGGAGCTGTTTTTT
cdr3_aa: CASRGTGELFF

j_call: TRBJ2-1
clone_size: .
v_call: TRBV12-3/TRBV12-4
d_call: .
cdr3_nt: TGTGCCAGCAGGACCCTAGCGCTGACCTACAATGAGCAGTTCTTC
cdr3_aa: CASRTLALTYNEQFF